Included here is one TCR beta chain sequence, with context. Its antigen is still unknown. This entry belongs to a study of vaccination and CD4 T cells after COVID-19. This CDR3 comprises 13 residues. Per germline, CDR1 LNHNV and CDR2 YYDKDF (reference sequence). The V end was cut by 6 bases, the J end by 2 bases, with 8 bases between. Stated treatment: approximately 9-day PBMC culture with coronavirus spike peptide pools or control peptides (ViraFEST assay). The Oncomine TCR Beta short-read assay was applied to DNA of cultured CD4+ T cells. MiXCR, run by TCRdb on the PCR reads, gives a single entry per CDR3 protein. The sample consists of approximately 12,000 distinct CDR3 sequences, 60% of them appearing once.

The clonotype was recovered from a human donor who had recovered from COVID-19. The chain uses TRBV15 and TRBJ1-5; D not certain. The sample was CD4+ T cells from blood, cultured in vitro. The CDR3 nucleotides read TGTGCCACCAGGGCGTCGGGCAATCAGCCCCAGCATTTT. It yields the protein CATRASGNQPQHF.